One and the same sample provided the 24 T cell receptor beta chains below, sequenced in a study of CD8+ T cells in alopecia areata. Documented treatment: oral pan-JAK inhibitor, 5-10 mg twice daily. After isolation, RNA underwent reverse transcription to generate cDNA as the sequencing template. Data came from immunoSEQ multiplex PCR; TCRdb stores just in-frame clones and leaves some out. Among more than 100,000 clones, around 53% were seen once, and the ten largest hold 0.45% to 0.5%. This sample comprised CD4+ T cells sorted from blood, obtained at week 4, from a patient treated with tofacitinib. The receptor set was obtained from a human donor with alopecia areata.

This clone was seen more than once but under ten times. This chain uses TRBV6-1 with TRBJ1-1, with D maybe TRBD1 (5 bases). In germline, CDR1 is MNHNS, CDR2 SASEGT. V lost 8 bases to trimming and J lost 3 bases, with 13 bases between them. This CDR3 is 13 amino acids long. CDR3 DNA: TGTGCCAGCGCGGCAGGGCAGCACACTGAAGCTTTCTTT. Translated, it gives CASAAGQHTEAFF.

CDR3 in amino acids: CALAGTYINTEAFF. Here the CDR3 DNA reads TGTGCCTTGGCCGGGACCTATATTAACACTGAAGCTTTCTTT. This sequence joins TRBV30 and TRBJ1-1; a possible D gene is TRBD1 (5 bases). The germline V gene has CDR1 GTSNPN and CDR2 SVGIG (reference sequence). The V end was cut by 7 bases, the J end by 2 bases, with 17 bases between. The CDR3 has 14 amino acids.

A few counts support this clone. The chain recombines TRBV7-2 with TRBJ2-7; D gene uncertain. The CDR3 loop spans 14 amino acids. Germline CDR1 reads SGHTA; CDR2 reads FQGNSA. Trimming removed 2 bases from V and 6 bases from J, with 14 bases in between. CDR3 region: CASSLPPRLTEQYF. The CDR3 nucleotides read TGTGCCAGCAGCTTACCCCCCCGTTTGACCGAGCAGTACTTC.

The chain couples TRBV4-1 to TRBJ2-2; perhaps TRBD2 as D (5 bases). The CDR3 extends over 16 amino acids. Germline lookup yields CDR1 MGHRA and CDR2 YSYEKL. V was shortened by 4 bases and J by 5 bases, with 17 bases between the two germline ends. The CDR3 DNA reads as TGCGCCAGCAGCCCCTCCCGAGGGCTGAATACCGGGGAGCTGTTTTTT. It specifies CASSPSRGLNTGELFF.

This clone was seen a few times. The chain links TRBV29-1 to TRBJ1-1; 7 nucleotides agree with TRBD1. The V gene's germline CDR1 is SQVTM and CDR2 ANQGSEA. The trim removed 4 bases at V and 1 base at J, leaving 9 bases unmatched. The CDR3 has 15 amino acids. The CDR3 sequence is CSVVGTATRNTEAFF. In DNA, the CDR3 is TGCAGCGTTGTAGGGACAGCGACGAGGAACACTGAAGCTTTCTTT.

V and J are TRBV30 and TRBJ1-2; maybe TRBD1 (6 bases). Germline lookup yields CDR1 GTSNPN and CDR2 SVGIG (reference sequence). V dropped 4 bases and J dropped 8 bases, with 14 bases sitting between them. This CDR3 spans 12 amino acids. CDR3 coding DNA: TGTGCCTGGACAGGGGACTTAGGAGGCTACACCTTC. Translating it yields CAWTGDLGGYTF. The variable domain in full, with the rest retrieved from reference TRBV30 and TRBJ1-2, is SQTIHQWPATLVQPVGSPLSLECTVEGTSNPNLYWYRQAAGRGLQLLFYSVGIGQISSEVPQNLSASRPQDRQFILSSKKLLLSDSGFYLCAWTGDLGGYTFGSGTRLTVV.

This clone was seen a single time. This chain joins TRBV29-1 and TRBJ2-2; perhaps TRBD2 as D (5 bases). Germline CDR1 SQVTM, CDR2 ANQGSEA. V was trimmed by 4 bases and J by 6 bases, leaving 9 bases between them. This CDR3 contains 12 residues. The CDR3 loop reads CSVGPAAGELFF. Written as DNA, the CDR3 is TGCAGCGTTGGGCCAGCGGCCGGGGAGCTGTTTTTT.

This clone was counted only a few times. V gene TRBV7-3 combines with J gene TRBJ2-1; 13 bases are shared with TRBD2. The CDR3 has 15 amino acids. Germline CDR1 is SGHTA and CDR2 is FQGTGA. The J segment lost 4 bases and the V segment lost 5 bases, leaving 2 bases of the junction unmatched. CDR3 protein: CASSLGLAGYNEQFF. The CDR3 DNA reads as TGTGCCAGCAGCCTGGGACTAGCGGGGTACAATGAGCAGTTCTTC.

The rearrangement joins TRBV7-9 to TRBJ2-7; D is unclear. Germline CDR1 is SEHNR and CDR2 is FQNEAQ (reference sequence). This CDR3 is built from 13 residues. Trimming removed 2 bases at V and 0 bases at J, with 5 bases between. This CDR3 reads CASSLTLSYEQYF. CDR3 DNA sequence: TGTGCCAGCAGCTTAACTCTCTCCTACGAGCAGTACTTC.

The CDR3 here is CASSGTGEETQYF. CDR3 bases: TGCGCCAGCAGCGGGACAGGGGAAGAGACCCAGTACTTC. The rearrangement joins TRBV5-1 to TRBJ2-5; 10 bases are shared with TRBD1. CDR3 size: 13 residues. Trimming removed 4 bases from V and 3 bases from J; junction bases left unmatched: 0. Germline V lookup: CDR1 SGHRS, CDR2 YFSETQ.

This clone has only one observation. This chain links TRBV7-9 with TRBJ2-3, with D hard to call. The CDR3 consists of 11 residues. V lost 6 bases to trimming and J lost 4 bases, with 5 bases between them. Germline V CDR1 and CDR2: SEHNR, FQNEAQ (reference sequence). CDR3 protein: CASSNADTQYF. CDR3 bases: TGTGCCAGCAGTAACGCAGATACGCAGTATTTT.

The chain has TRBV29-1 and TRBJ2-7; TRBD2 is a possible D gene (5 bases). This CDR3 spans 14 amino acids. Trimming removed 6 bases from V and 1 base from J, with 16 bases in between. Germline V lookup: CDR1 SQVTM, CDR2 ANQGSEA. The CDR3 DNA follows: TGCAGCGTCACGGGGATCAGGAGGTCCTACGAGCAGTACTTC. Its translation is CSVTGIRRSYEQYF.

V and J are TRBV5-6 and TRBJ2-7; tentative D call: TRBD2 (6 bases). Germline V gene lookup returns CDR1 SGHDT and CDR2 YYEEEE. Trimming stripped 4 bases from V and 4 bases from J, with 18 bases between. CDR3 length equals 15 residues. The CDR3 here is CASSEWVAGFYEQYF. For the CDR3, the DNA is TGTGCCAGCAGCGAATGGGTTGCGGGGTTTTACGAGCAGTACTTC.

V usage is TRBV7-2 and J usage is TRBJ1-2, with 7 bases fitting TRBD1. The CDR3 runs to 13 residues. Germline V gene data show CDR1 as SGHTA and CDR2 as FQGNSA. V lost 5 bases and J lost 4; bases outside the gene matches: 4. CDR3 sequence (DNA): TGTGCCAGCAGCCGGGACAGTAGCTATGGCTACACCTTC. Protein: CASSRDSSYGYTF.

This clone was observed once. The chain is built from TRBV29-1 and TRBJ1-1; D is possibly TRBD1 (5 bases). The CDR3 has 11 residues. V lost 6 bases and J 8 bases, leaving 13 bases between the germline ends. Germline CDR1 is SQVTM and CDR2 is ANQGSEA. This chain's CDR3 is CSVTANLEAFF. The CDR3 coding sequence is TGCAGCGTGACAGCTAACCTAGAAGCTTTCTTT.

The sample holds a few counts of this clone. V usage is TRBV30 and J usage is TRBJ2-1, with 9 bases aligning to TRBD2. Germline CDR1 reads GTSNPN; CDR2 reads SVGIG (reference sequence). V lost 3 bases, J lost 4 bases, and 4 bases stayed unmatched. This CDR3 is 14 amino acids long. The CDR3 loop is CAWSYAGGYNEQFF. CDR3 DNA sequence: TGTGCCTGGAGCTACGCGGGAGGGTACAATGAGCAGTTCTTC.

The DNA for the CDR3 is TGTGCCAGCAGCCCGGACGGTGAAGCTTTCTTT. It yields the protein CASSPDGEAFF. This chain joins TRBV7-9 and TRBJ1-1; no definite D call. The CDR3 length is 11 residues. CDR1 is SEHNR, CDR2 FQNEAQ, per germline (reference sequence). The V end lost 5 bases, the J end lost 7 bases, and 8 bases lay between the germline ends.

The chain combines TRBV30 with TRBJ2-1; a weak D match, TRBD2 (5 bases). V shed 0 bases and J shed 4 bases, with 10 bases lying between them. This CDR3 comprises 14 residues. Germline assignment: CDR1 GTSNPN and CDR2 SVGIG (reference sequence). CDR3 bases: TGTGCCTGGAGTGTATTTCGGGATTACAATGAGCAGTTCTTC. Translating gives CAWSVFRDYNEQFF.

This clone was counted at least ten times. V and J are TRBV18 and TRBJ1-5; D gene uncertain. With 5 bases removed from V and 4 bases from J, the gap between germline ends came to 9 bases. CDR1 is KGHSH and CDR2 is LQKENI in the germline V gene. The CDR3 runs 13 residues. The chain's CDR3 is CASSTGANQPQHF. DNA for the CDR3: TGTGCCAGCTCAACCGGAGCGAATCAGCCCCAGCATTTT.

This clone has a handful of counts. V is TRBV19 and J is TRBJ1-5; D is unresolved. V dropped 5 bases and J dropped 9 bases, with 2 bases sitting between them. Germline values: CDR1 LNHDA, CDR2 SQIVND (reference sequence). The CDR3 is 9 residues long. The CDR3 is CASSPPQHF. DNA for the CDR3: TGTGCCAGTAGTCCGCCCCAGCATTTT.

The genes are TRBV2 and TRBJ2-7; unclear D gene. Germline-derived CDR1 and CDR2 are SNHLY and FYNNEI. V shed 3 bases and J shed 2 bases, with 8 bases lying between them. The CDR3 runs to 13 residues. CDR3 in DNA: TGTGCCAGCAGTGATGGACGGCCCTACGAGCAGTACTTC. The encoded protein is CASSDGRPYEQYF.

V gene TRBV28 combines with J gene TRBJ1-2; D is perhaps TRBD1 (5 bases). V was shortened by 3 bases and J by 4 bases, with 9 bases between the two germline ends. The CDR3 runs 13 residues. The V gene's germline CDR1 is MDHEN and CDR2 SYDVKM. The CDR3 DNA reads TGTGCCAGCAGTTTGGGGGACCTCTATGGCTACACCTTC. Its translation is CASSLGDLYGYTF.

The chain links TRBV9 to TRBJ2-3, with D hard to call. The CDR3 has 12 residues. CDR1 and CDR2 (germline): SGDLS, YYNGEE. V lost 3 bases to trimming and J lost 6 bases, with 8 bases between them. CDR3 region: CASSGTSDTQYF. In DNA form, the CDR3 reads TGTGCCAGCAGCGGAACTTCGGATACGCAGTATTTT.

The rearrangement links TRBV9 to TRBJ2-7; the match to TRBD1 covers 7 bases. V lost 0 bases to trimming and J lost 2 bases; unmatched junction nucleotides: 2. Per the germline V gene, CDR1 is SGDLS and CDR2 is YYNGEE. CDR3 length equals 14 residues. In nucleotides, the CDR3 is TGTGCCAGCAGCGTAGGACAGGGCCCCTACGAGCAGTACTTC. This gives the protein CASSVGQGPYEQYF.